A selection of T cell receptor beta chains follows, all from one sample in a study of cytomegalovirus exposure and HLA in healthy donors. Produced via immunoSEQ multiplex PCR; TCRdb's table is partial and in-frame only. The data hold approximately 220,000 clones, with about 90% observed a single time. The source material was PBMCs. All receptors derive from a woman in her late teens or twenties in good health and CMV-seronegative. The CDR3 runs from the conserved cysteine through the conserved F or W. A D gene is named only where the DNA matches it firmly. Size tells how often a clone was seen (once, few, many) or the class of an expanded clone, and some rows leave it out.

abundance	d_gene	j_gene	v_gene	CDR3nt	CDR3aa
-	TRBD2	TRBJ2-1	TRBV6-4	TGTGCCAGCAGCAAACTAGCGGGGTCCTACAATGAGCAGTTCTTC	CASSKLAGSYNEQFF
-	TRBD2	TRBJ2-3	TRBV11-2	TGTGCCAGCAGCCAAGGGACTAGCGGGTCAAGCACAGATACGCAGTATTTT	CASSQGTSGSSTDTQYF
-	TRBD1	TRBJ1-3	TRBV4-1	TGCGCCAGCAGTCTGGTCGGACAGGCTGCCTCTGGAAACACCATATATTTT	CASSLVGQAASGNTIYF
-	-	TRBJ1-2	TRBV11-2	TGTGCCAGCAGCTCACAGGGATACGTGGACTATGGCTACACCTTC	CASSSQGYVDYGYTF
-	TRBD2	TRBJ2-3	TRBV2	TGTGCCACCCGAGAGATTAGCGGGAGCCGGAGCACAGATACGCAGTATTTT	CATREISGSRSTDTQYF
-	TRBD2	TRBJ2-7	TRBV7-8	TGTGCCAGCAGCTTGCCGGGACTAGCAGGCTACGAGCAGTACTTC	CASSLPGLAGYEQYF
-	-	TRBJ1-1	TRBV5-1	TGCGCCAGCAGCGGTAGACCACAGGAGAACACTGAAGCTTTCTTT	CASSGRPQENTEAFF
once	-	TRBJ1-1	TRBV5-8	TGTGCCAGCAGCTTGCGGGGTGGCGGCAACACTGAAGCTTTCTTT	CASSLRGGGNTEAFF
-	-	TRBJ2-7	TRBV5-4	TGTGCCAGCAGCTCTCATGGGGGGAGGAACGAGCAGTACTTC	CASSSHGGRNEQYF
-	-	TRBJ2-7	TRBV7-9	TGTGCCAGCAGCTTAGCAGGGGTTGGACACGAGCAGTACTTC	CASSLAGVGHEQYF
-	-	TRBJ2-7	TRBV27	TGTGCCAGCAGTTTATCGGGGGCTTACGAGCAGTACTTC	CASSLSGAYEQYF
-	-	TRBJ2-3	TRBV30	TGTGCCTGGAGTACCAGGGACTCGCCGTTTAGCACAGATACGCAGTATTTT	CAWSTRDSPFSTDTQYF
-	TRBD2	TRBJ2-5	TRBV10-3	TGTGCCATCAGTGGAGGGCCTCCTAGCGGGACTGGGACCCAGTACTTC	CAISGGPPSGTGTQYF
-	TRBD1	TRBJ1-2	TRBV19	TGTGCCAGTAGAAAAATGACAGGGCTGGGCTATGGCTACACCTTC	CASRKMTGLGYGYTF
-	-	TRBJ1-2	TRBV27	TGTGCCAGCAGTTACACAGGGTTGGGGGGCTACACCTTC	CASSYTGLGGYTF
few	-	TRBJ1-5	TRBV28	TGTGCCAGCAGGGTGGTGGGGGCCACTCAGCCCCAGCATTTT	CASRVVGATQPQHF
-	TRBD2	TRBJ2-1	TRBV12-5	TGTGCTAGTGGTTTGGTACTTACGGCGGGAGGATCGAATGAGCAGTTCTTC	CASGLVLTAGGSNEQFF
-	-	TRBJ2-5	TRBV7-9	TGTGCCAGCAGCTTAATTCAAGTCCGGGCCGAGGGTTTCAAAGAGACCCAGTACTTC	CASSLIQVRAEGFKETQYF
-	TRBD2	TRBJ2-3	TRBV9	TGTGCCAGCAGCGTAACTAGCGGGAGCACAGATACGCAGTATTTT	CASSVTSGSTDTQYF
few	-	TRBJ1-6	TRBV14	TGTGCCAGCAGCCAACACGGCTTAGCTTTACCCCTCCACTTT	CASSQHGLALPLHF
-	TRBD1	TRBJ1-3	TRBV28	TGTGCCAGCAGGCCTCAGGGGGCGGCTGGAAACACCATATATTTT	CASRPQGAAGNTIYF
-	TRBD1	TRBJ1-2	TRBV5-6	TGTGCCAGCACTACTGACAGGGGGGGCTATGGCTACACCTTC	CASTTDRGGYGYTF
-	TRBD2	TRBJ2-7	TRBV5-1	TGCGCCAGCAGCTTGTTTGCGGGAGCCTACGAGCAGTACTTC	CASSLFAGAYEQYF
-	TRBD1	TRBJ1-4	TRBV9	TGTGCCAGCAGCGTAGAGGGACAGGGAGAGGAAAAACTGTTTTTT	CASSVEGQGEEKLFF
-	TRBD1	TRBJ1-2	TRBV5-1	TGCGCCAGCAGCTCCGACAGGGGGGGACAGGGCTACACCTTC	CASSSDRGGQGYTF
-	-	TRBJ2-3	TRBV10-3	TGTGCCATCAGCGAGGACATCATCACAGATACGCAGTATTTT	CAISEDIITDTQYF
-	-	TRBJ1-1	TRBV10-3	TGTGCCACCTGCGGACAGCTGAACACTGAAGCTTTCTTT	CATCGQLNTEAFF